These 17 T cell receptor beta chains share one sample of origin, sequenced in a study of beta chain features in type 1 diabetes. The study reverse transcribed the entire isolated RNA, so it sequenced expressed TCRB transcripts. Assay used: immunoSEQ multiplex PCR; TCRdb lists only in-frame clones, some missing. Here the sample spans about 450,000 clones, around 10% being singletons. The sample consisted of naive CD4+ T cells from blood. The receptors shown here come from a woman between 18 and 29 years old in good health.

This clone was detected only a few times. The CDR3 region has the DNA TGTGCCAGCAGGGGGGAATTCGGAGAGACCCAGTACTTC. Translating gives CASRGEFGETQYF. The genes are TRBV2 and TRBJ2-5, with D perhaps TRBD1 or TRBD2 (5 bases each). The CDR3 totals 13 residues. The germline CDR1 and CDR2 sequences are SNHLY and FYNNEI. V shed 6 bases and J shed 4 bases, with 12 bases lying between them. Together with reference TRBV2 and TRBJ2-5, the CDR3 gives the full variable domain: EPEVTQTPSHQVTQMGQEVILRCVPISNHLYFYWYRQILGQKVEFLVSFYNNEISEKSEIFDDQFSVERPDGSNFTLKIRSTKLEDSAMYFCASRGEFGETQYFGPGTRLLVL.

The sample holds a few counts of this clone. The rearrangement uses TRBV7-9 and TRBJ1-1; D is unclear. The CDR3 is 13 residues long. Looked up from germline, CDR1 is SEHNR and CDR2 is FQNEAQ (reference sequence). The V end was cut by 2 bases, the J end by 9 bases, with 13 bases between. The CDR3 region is CASSLTRVGKAFF. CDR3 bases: TGTGCCAGCAGCTTAACACGGGTTGGGAAAGCTTTCTTT. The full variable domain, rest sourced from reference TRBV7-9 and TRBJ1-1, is DTGVSQNPRHKITKRGQNVTFRCDPISEHNRLYWYRQTLGQGPEFLTYFQNEAQLEKSRLLSDRFSAERPKGSFSTLEIQRTEQGDSAMYLCASSLTRVGKAFFGQGTRLTVV.

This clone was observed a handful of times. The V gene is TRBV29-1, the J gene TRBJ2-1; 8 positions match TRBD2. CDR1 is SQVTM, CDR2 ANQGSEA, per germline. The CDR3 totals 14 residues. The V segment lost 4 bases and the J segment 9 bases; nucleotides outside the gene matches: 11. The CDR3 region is CSVVSSGSRIEQFF. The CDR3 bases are TGCAGCGTTGTTTCCAGCGGGAGTAGGATTGAGCAGTTCTTC.

The CDR3 loop reads CASSLGRSETQYF. The DNA for the CDR3 is TGCGCCAGCAGCTTAGGGAGATCAGAGACCCAGTACTTC. The gene calls are TRBV5-1 and TRBJ2-5, with a possible D match to TRBD2 (5 bases). Germline CDR1 SGHRS, CDR2 YFSETQ. The V end lost 2 bases, the J end lost 4 bases, and 9 bases lay between the germline ends. This CDR3 comprises 13 residues. The full variable domain, with the rest looked up from reference TRBV5-1 and TRBJ2-5, is KAGVTQTPRYLIKTRGQQVTLSCSPISGHRSVSWYQQTPGQGLQFLFEYFSETQRNKGNFPGRFSGRQFSNSRSEMNVSTLELGDSALYLCASSLGRSETQYFGPGTRLLVL.

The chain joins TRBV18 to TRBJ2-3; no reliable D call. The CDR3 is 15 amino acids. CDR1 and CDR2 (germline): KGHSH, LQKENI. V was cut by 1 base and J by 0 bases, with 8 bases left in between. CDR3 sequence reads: CASSPRPDSTDTQYF. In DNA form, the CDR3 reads TGTGCCAGCTCACCACGGCCGGACAGCACAGATACGCAGTATTTT.

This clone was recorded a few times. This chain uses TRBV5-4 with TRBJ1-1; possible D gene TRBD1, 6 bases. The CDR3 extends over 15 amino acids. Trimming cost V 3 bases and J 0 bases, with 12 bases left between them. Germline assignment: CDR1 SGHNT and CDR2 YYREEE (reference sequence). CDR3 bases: TGTGCCAGCAGCTGGGGAGACAGGTTGAACACTGAAGCTTTCTTT. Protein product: CASSWGDRLNTEAFF.

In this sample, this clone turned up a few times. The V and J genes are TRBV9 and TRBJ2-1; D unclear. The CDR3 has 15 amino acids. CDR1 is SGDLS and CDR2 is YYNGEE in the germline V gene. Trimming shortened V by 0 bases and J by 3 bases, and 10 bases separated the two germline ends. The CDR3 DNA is TGTGCCAGCAGCGTAGACGCTAGTCGCTACAATGAGCAGTTCTTC. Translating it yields CASSVDASRYNEQFF.

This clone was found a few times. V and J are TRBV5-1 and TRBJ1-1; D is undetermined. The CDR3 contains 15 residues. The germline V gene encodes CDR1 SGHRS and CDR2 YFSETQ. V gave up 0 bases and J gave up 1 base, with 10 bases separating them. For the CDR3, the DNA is TGCGCCAGCAGCTTGGCGGCTAGACCGAACACTGAAGCTTTCTTT. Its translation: CASSLAARPNTEAFF.

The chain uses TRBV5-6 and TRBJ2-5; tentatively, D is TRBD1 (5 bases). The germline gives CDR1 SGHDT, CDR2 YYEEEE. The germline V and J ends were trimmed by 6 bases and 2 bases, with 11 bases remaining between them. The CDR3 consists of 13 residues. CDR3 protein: CASTDRDQETQYF. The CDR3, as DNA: TGTGCCAGCACCGACAGAGATCAAGAGACCCAGTACTTC.

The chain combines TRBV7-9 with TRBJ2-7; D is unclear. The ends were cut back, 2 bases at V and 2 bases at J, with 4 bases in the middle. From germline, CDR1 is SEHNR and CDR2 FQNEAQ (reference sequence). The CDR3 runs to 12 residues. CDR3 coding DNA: TGTGCCAGCAGCTTATCGACCTACGAGCAGTACTTC. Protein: CASSLSTYEQYF. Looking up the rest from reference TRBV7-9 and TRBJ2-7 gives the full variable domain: DTGVSQNPRHKITKRGQNVTFRCDPISEHNRLYWYRQTLGQGPEFLTYFQNEAQLEKSRLLSDRFSAERPKGSFSTLEIQRTEQGDSAMYLCASSLSTYEQYFGPGTRLTVT.

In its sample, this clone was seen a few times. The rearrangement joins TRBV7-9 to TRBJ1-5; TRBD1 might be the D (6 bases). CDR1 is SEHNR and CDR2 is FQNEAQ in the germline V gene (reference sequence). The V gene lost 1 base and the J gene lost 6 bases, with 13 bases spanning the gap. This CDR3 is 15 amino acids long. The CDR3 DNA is TGTGCCAGCAGCTTAGACGGCGCAGGGGCTCAGCCCCAGCATTTT. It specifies CASSLDGAGAQPQHF.

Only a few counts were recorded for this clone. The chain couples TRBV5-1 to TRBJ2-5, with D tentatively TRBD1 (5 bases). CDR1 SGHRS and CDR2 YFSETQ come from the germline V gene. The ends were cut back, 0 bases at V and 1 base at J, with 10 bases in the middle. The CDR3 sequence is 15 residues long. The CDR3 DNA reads TGCGCCAGCAGCTTGGCTACAGGAACCCAAGAGACCCAGTACTTC. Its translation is CASSLATGTQETQYF. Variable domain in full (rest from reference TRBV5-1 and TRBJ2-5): KAGVTQTPRYLIKTRGQQVTLSCSPISGHRSVSWYQQTPGQGLQFLFEYFSETQRNKGNFPGRFSGRQFSNSRSEMNVSTLELGDSALYLCASSLATGTQETQYFGPGTRLLVL.

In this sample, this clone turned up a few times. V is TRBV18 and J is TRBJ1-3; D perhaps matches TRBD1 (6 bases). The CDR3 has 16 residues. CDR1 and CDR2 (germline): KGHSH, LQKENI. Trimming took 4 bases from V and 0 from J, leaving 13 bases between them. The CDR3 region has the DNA TGTGCCAGCTCACTAAACAGGGATGCCTCTGGAAACACCATATATTTT. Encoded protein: CASSLNRDASGNTIYF.

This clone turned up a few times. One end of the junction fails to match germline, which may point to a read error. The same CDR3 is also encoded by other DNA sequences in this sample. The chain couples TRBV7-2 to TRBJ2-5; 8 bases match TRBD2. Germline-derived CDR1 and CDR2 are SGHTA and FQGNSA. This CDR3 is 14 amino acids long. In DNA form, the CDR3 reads TGTGCCAGCAGTTTAGCGGGGACCCAAGAGACCCAGTACTTC. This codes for CASSLAGTQETQYF.

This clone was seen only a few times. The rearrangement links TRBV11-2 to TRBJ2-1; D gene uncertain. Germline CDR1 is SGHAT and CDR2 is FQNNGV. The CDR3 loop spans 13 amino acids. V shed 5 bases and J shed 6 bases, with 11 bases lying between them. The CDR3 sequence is CASSPVEANEQFF. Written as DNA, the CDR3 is TGTGCCAGCAGCCCAGTTGAGGCCAATGAGCAGTTCTTC.

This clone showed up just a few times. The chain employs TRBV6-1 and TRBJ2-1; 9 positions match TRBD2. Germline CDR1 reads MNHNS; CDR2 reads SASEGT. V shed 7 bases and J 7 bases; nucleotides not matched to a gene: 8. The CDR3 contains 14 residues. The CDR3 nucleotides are TGTGCCAGCATTGACATAGCGGGAGATAATGAGCAGTTCTTC. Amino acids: CASIDIAGDNEQFF.

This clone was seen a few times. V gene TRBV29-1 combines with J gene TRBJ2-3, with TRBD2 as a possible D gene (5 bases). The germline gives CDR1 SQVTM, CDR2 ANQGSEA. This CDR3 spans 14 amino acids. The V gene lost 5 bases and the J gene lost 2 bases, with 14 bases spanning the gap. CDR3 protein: CSVPRRGTTDTQYF. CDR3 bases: TGCAGCGTTCCAAGACGGGGAACCACAGATACGCAGTATTTT.